The next 5 T cell receptor beta chains were all read from a single sample in a study of blood T cell repertoires in COVID-19. Only in-frame clones appear in the TCRdb table, and some are missing; sequencing was by immunoSEQ multiplex PCR. Of more than 95,000 clones listed, just over 90% are singletons. Source material: peripheral blood. Receptors originate from a human donor with active COVID-19. The donor label of this sample is uncertain.

The rearrangement joins TRBV19 to TRBJ1-5, with D tentatively TRBD1 (5 bases). The ends were cut back, 6 bases at V and 3 bases at J, with 18 bases in the middle. Germline assignment: CDR1 LNHDA and CDR2 SQIVND (reference sequence). The CDR3 has 16 residues. The CDR3 DNA sequence: TGTGCCAGTAGCCCCTTGACAGTTTTGGTCAATCAGCCCCAGCATTTT. The encoded protein is CASSPLTVLVNQPQHF.

This chain uses TRBV7-9 with TRBJ1-4, with unresolved D. V was cut by 8 bases and J by 0 bases, with 10 bases left in between. Germline V gives CDR1 SEHNR, CDR2 FQNEAQ (reference sequence). CDR3 length equals 14 residues. The CDR3 nucleotides are TGTGCCAGCGTTCAAGCCTCAACTAATGAAAAACTGTTTTTT. Translation gives CASVQASTNEKLFF.

This clone was counted between two and nine times. The genes are TRBV2 and TRBJ2-2, with 8 bases lining up with TRBD1. V lost 6 bases, J lost 0 bases, and 9 bases stayed unmatched. CDR3 size: 17 residues. Germline V gene lookup returns CDR1 SNHLY and CDR2 FYNNEI. The chain's CDR3 is CASRSAGGYSNTGELFF. CDR3 nucleotide sequence: TGTGCCAGCAGATCGGCAGGGGGCTATTCGAACACCGGGGAGCTGTTTTTT.

This chain connects TRBV7-2 to TRBJ2-5, with 8 bases that match TRBD2. CDR1 is SGHTA and CDR2 is FQGNSA in the germline V gene. The CDR3 sequence is 17 residues long. The junction had 9 bases not matched to a gene; V was cut back by 1 base and J by 2 bases. The CDR3 region has the DNA TGTGCCAGCAGCTTAGAGGGCGGTATAGCGGGACAAGAGACCCAGTACTTC. Translating it yields CASSLEGGIAGQETQYF.

This clone was found once. The chain links TRBV6-2 or TRBV6-3 to TRBJ2-7; D is uncertain. Germline V gene sequence: CDR1 MNHEY, CDR2 SVGEGT. Trimming shortened V by 6 bases and J by 0 bases, and 6 bases separated the two germline ends. This CDR3 has 12 amino acids. Here the CDR3 reads CASSQSSYEQYF. For the CDR3, the DNA is TGTGCCAGCAGCCAGAGCTCCTACGAGCAGTACTTC.